The subject of this entry is one T cell receptor beta chain. These data come from a study of Ad26.COV2.S vaccination and SARS-CoV-2 variants. Study-wide background: It was the COV1001 Ad26.COV2.S trial arm that included the donor.

This sample's treatment: approximately 18 received Ad26.COV2.S at low or high dose, single or two shots; roughly 5 received placebo; per-sample allocation not given. Following the first vaccine or placebo injection, samples were taken on day 63. Method: immunoSEQ multiplex PCR; TCRdb's copy keeps in-frame clones and lacks some. The data hold more than 300,000 clones, with roughly 90% observed a single time. The germline V gene has CDR1 MNHEY and CDR2 SMNVEV (reference sequence). The V end lost 4 bases, the J end lost 6 bases, and 8 bases lay between the germline ends. The CDR3 has 12 residues. The V call is TRBV27, the J call TRBJ2-3; D gene uncertain. This TCR was sampled from a person aged 18-60 years who received the Ad26.COV2.S COVID-19 vaccine or a placebo. The input for sequencing was peripheral blood, taken in a trial of Ad26.COV2.S vaccine versus placebo. The CDR3 DNA follows: TGTGCCAGCAGTTCAACTGGGGATACGCAGTATTTT. It codes for CASSSTGDTQYF.